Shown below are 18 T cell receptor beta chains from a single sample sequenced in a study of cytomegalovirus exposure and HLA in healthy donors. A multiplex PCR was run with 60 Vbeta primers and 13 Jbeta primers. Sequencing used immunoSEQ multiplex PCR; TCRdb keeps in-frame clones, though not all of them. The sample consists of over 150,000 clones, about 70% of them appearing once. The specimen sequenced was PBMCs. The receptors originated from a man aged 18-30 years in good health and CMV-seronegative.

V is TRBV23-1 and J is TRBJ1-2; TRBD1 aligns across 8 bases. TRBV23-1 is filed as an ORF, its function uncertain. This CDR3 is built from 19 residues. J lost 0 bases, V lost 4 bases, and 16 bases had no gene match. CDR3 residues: CASSPPVRGQDFSNYGYTF. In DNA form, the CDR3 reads TGCGCCAGCAGTCCCCCCGTGAGGGGACAGGATTTTTCTAACTATGGCTACACCTTC.

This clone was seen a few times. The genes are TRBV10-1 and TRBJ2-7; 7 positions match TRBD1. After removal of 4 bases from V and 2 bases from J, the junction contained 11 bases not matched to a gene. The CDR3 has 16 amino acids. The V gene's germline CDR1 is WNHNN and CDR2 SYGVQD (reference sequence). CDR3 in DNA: TGCGCCAGCAGTGCGGGACAGTCAAAGCCACCCTACGAGCAGTACGTC. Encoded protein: CASSAGQSKPPYEQYV.

CDR3 loop: CASINLAGATEAFF. The CDR3, as DNA: TGTGCCAGTATTAATCTGGCGGGGGCCACTGAAGCTTTCTTT. The rearrangement joins TRBV19 to TRBJ1-1, with D possibly TRBD1 on 6 matching bases. The CDR3 has 14 residues. Germline V gene lookup returns CDR1 LNHDA and CDR2 SQIVND (reference sequence). V was cut by 7 bases and J by 4 bases, with 16 bases left in between. Full variable domain (remainder filled in from reference TRBV19 and TRBJ1-1): DGGITQSPKYLFRKEGQNVTLSCEQNLNHDAMYWYRQDPGQGLRLIYYSQIVNDFQKGDIAEGYSVSREKKESFPLTVTSAQKNPTAFYLCASINLAGATEAFFGQGTRLTVV.

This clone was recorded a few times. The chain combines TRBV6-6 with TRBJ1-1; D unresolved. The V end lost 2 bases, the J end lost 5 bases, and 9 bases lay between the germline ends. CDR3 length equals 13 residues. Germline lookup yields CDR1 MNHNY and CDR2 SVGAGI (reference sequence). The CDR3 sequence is CASSYGGGTEAFF. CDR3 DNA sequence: TGTGCCAGCAGTTACGGCGGCGGGACTGAAGCTTTCTTT.

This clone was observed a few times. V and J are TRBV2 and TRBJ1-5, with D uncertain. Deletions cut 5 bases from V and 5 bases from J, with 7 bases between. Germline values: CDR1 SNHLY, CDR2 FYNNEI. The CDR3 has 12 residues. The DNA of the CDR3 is TGTGCCAGCAGTACCACGGATCAGCCCCAGCATTTT. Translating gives CASSTTDQPQHF.

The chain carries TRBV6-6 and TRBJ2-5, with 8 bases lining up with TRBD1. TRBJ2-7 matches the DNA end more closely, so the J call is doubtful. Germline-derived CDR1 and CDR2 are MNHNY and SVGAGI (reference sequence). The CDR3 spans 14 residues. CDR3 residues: CASRPRQGRYEQYF. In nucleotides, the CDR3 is TGTGCCAGCAGACCACGACAGGGGAGGTACGAGCAGTACTTC.

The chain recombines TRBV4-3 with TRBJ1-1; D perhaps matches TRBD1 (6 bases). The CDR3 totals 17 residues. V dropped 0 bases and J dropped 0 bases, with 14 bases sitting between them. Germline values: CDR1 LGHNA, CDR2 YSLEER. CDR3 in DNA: TGCGCCAGCAGCCAAGATCAGGGGTCTGAGGTGAACACTGAAGCTTTCTTT. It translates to CASSQDQGSEVNTEAFF.

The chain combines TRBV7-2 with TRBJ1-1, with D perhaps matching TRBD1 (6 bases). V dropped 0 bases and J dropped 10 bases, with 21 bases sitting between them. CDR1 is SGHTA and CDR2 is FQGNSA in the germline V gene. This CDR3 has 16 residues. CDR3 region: CASSLALGLGGELAFF. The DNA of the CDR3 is TGTGCCAGCAGCTTAGCGCTTGGGTTAGGGGGGGAGCTAGCTTTCTTT.

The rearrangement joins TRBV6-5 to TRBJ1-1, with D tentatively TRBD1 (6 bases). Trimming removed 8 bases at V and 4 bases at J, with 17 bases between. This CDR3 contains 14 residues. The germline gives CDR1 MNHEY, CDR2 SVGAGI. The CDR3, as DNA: TGTGCCAGCGGAACCCCGGGACAAACCACTGAAGCTTTCTTT. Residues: CASGTPGQTTEAFF.

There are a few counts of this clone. The CDR3 sequence is CASSLGRGEQFF. The CDR3 coding sequence is TGCGCCAGCAGCTTGGGCAGGGGCGAGCAGTTCTTC. The chain has TRBV5-1 and TRBJ2-1, with D perhaps TRBD1 (6 bases). CDR1 and CDR2 (germline): SGHRS, YFSETQ. V gave up 0 bases and J gave up 10 bases, with 8 bases separating them. The CDR3 spans 12 residues.

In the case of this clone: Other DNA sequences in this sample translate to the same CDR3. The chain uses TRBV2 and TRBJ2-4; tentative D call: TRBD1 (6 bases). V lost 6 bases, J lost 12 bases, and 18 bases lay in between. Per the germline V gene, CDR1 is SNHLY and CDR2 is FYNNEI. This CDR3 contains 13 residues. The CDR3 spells CASRVGQRKSQYF. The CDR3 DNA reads TGTGCCAGCAGGGTTGGACAGAGAAAGAGTCAGTACTTC.

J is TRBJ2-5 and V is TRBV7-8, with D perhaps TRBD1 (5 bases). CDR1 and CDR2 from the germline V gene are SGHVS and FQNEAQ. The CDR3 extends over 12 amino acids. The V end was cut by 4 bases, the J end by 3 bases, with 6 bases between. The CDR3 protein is CASSSDKETQYF. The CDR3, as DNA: TGTGCCAGCAGCTCGGACAAAGAGACCCAGTACTTC.

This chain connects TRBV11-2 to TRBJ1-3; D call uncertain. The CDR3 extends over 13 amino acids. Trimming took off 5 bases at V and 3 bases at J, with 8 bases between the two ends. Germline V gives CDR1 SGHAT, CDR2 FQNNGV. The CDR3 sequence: CASSLSDGNTIYF. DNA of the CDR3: TGTGCCAGCAGCCTTTCAGATGGAAACACCATATATTTT.

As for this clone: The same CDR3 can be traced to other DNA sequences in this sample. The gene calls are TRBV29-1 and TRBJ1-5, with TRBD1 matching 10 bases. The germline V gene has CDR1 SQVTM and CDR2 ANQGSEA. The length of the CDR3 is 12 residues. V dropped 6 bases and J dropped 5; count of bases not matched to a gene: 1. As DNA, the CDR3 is TGCAGCGTCGGACAGGGGGATCAGCCCCAGCATTTT. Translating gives CSVGQGDQPQHF.

In DNA, the CDR3 is TGTGCCAGCAGCACCCGACTAGGAAAGGGTGAAGAGACCCAGTACTTC. This gives the protein CASSTRLGKGEETQYF. The V and J genes are TRBV7-8 and TRBJ2-5; possibly TRBD2 for D (6 bases). The germline CDR1 and CDR2 sequences are SGHVS and FQNEAQ. This CDR3 has 16 amino acids. Trimming pared 5 bases from V and 3 bases from J, leaving 19 bases between. Combining the CDR3 with reference TRBV7-8 and TRBJ2-5 gives the whole variable domain GAGVSQSPRYKVAKRGQDVALRCDPISGHVSLFWYQQALGQGPEFLTYFQNEAQLDKSGLPSDRFFAERPEGSVSTLKIQRTQQEDSAVYLCASSTRLGKGEETQYFGPGTRLLVL.

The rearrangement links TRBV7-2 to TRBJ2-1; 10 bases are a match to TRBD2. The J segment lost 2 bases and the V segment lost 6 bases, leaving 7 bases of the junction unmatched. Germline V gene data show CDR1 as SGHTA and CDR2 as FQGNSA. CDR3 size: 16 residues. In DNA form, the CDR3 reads TGTGCCAGCAGGCCAACTCTAGCGGGGGCCTACAATGAGCAGTTCTTC. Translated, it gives CASRPTLAGAYNEQFF.

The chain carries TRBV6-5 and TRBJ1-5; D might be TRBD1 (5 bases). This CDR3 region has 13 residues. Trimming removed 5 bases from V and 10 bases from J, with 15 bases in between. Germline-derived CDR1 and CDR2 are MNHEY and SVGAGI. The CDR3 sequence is CASSARGDLPQHF. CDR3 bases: TGTGCCAGCAGTGCAAGAGGGGACTTACCCCAGCATTTT.

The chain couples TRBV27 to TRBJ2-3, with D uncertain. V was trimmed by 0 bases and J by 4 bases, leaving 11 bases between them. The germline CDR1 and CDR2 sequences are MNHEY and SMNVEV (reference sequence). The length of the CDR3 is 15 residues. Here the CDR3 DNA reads TGTGCCAGCAGTTTATCGATAGATTTTGCAGATACGCAGTATTTT. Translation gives CASSLSIDFADTQYF.